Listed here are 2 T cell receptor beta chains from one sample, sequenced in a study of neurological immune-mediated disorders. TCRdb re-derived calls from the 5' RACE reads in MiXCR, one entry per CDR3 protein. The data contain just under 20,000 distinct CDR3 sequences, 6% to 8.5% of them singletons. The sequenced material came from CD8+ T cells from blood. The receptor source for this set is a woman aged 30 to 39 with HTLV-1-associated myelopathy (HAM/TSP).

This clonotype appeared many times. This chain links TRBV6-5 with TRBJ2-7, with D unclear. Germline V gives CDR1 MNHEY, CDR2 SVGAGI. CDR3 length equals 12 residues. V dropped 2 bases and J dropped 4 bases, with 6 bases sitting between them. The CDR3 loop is CASSYRGYEQYF. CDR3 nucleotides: TGTGCCAGCAGTTACCGCGGTTACGAGCAGTACTTC.

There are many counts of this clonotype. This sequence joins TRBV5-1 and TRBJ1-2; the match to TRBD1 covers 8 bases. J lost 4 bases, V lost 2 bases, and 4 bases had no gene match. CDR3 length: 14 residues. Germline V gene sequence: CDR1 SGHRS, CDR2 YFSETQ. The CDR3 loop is CASSLRDRIYGYTF. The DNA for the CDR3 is TGCGCCAGCAGCTTAAGGGACAGGATCTATGGCTACACCTTC. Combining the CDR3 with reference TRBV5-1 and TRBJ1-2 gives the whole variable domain KAGVTQTPRYLIKTRGQQVTLSCSPISGHRSVSWYQQTPGQGLQFLFEYFSETQRNKGNFPGRFSGRQFSNSRSEMNVSTLELGDSALYLCASSLRDRIYGYTFGSGTRLTVV.